The 12 T cell receptor beta chains below come from one sample, sequenced in a study of cytomegalovirus exposure and HLA in healthy donors. With 60 Vbeta and 13 Jbeta primers, the PCR was carried out. Profiled with immunoSEQ multiplex PCR; TCRdb holds only in-frame clones, not every one. The sample has around 78,000 clones, under 70% seen once. Sequenced: PBMCs. The receptors stem from a man aged 25 to 40 in good health and CMV-seropositive.

V usage is TRBV7-3 and J usage is TRBJ2-3, with TRBD2 identical over 13 bases. CDR1 is SGHTA and CDR2 is FQGTGA in the germline V gene. V lost 5 bases to trimming and J lost 2 bases; unmatched junction nucleotides: 4. The CDR3 sequence is 16 residues long. For the CDR3, the DNA is TGTGCCAGCAGCCCGGGGACTAGCGGGGCCACAGATACGCAGTATTTT. It specifies CASSPGTSGATDTQYF.

This clone showed up just a few times. The chain employs TRBV7-2 and TRBJ2-1; possibly TRBD1 or TRBD2 for D (5 bases each). The CDR3 runs to 14 residues. Deletions cut 5 bases from V and 10 bases from J, with 18 bases between. CDR1 and CDR2 (germline): SGHTA, FQGNSA. The CDR3 protein is CASSIGVGSVEQFF. The CDR3 bases are TGTGCCAGCAGCATAGGGGTGGGGAGCGTCGAGCAGTTCTTC. The full variable domain, in which reference TRBV7-2 and TRBJ2-1 provide the parts outside the CDR3, is GAGVSQSPSNKVTEKGKDVELRCDPISGHTALYWYRQSLGQGLEFLIYFQGNSAPDKSGLPSDRFSAERTGGSVSTLTIQRTQQEDSAVYLCASSIGVGSVEQFFGPGTRLTVL.

The chain couples TRBV13 to TRBJ2-2, with D perhaps TRBD1 (6 bases). V was shortened by 5 bases and J by 1 base, with 17 bases between the two germline ends. The germline V gene encodes CDR1 PRHDT and CDR2 FYEKMQ (reference sequence). CDR3 size: 17 residues. The CDR3 protein is CASSLLGDIMNTGELFF. As DNA, the CDR3 is TGTGCCAGCAGCCTCTTGGGGGACATAATGAACACCGGGGAGCTGTTTTTT.

This clone was seen once. The CDR3: CAWSLFGGGASDTQYF. CDR3 sequence (DNA): TGTGCCTGGAGTCTTTTCGGCGGGGGGGCATCTGATACGCAGTATTTT. V usage is TRBV30 and J usage is TRBJ2-3; the match to TRBD2 covers 9 bases. Germline loops: CDR1 GTSNPN, CDR2 SVGIG (reference sequence). V shed 2 bases, J shed 6 bases, and the junction held 12 bases outside the gene matches. The CDR3 is 16 residues long.

The V gene is TRBV25-1, the J gene TRBJ2-5, with 10 bases identical to TRBD1. The CDR3 is 17 residues long. Looked up from germline, CDR1 is MGHDK and CDR2 is SYGVNS. The ends lost 3 bases at V and 0 bases at J; junction bases unmatched: 7. This chain's CDR3 is CASSDGMGQGYQETQYF. CDR3 coding DNA: TGTGCCAGCAGTGACGGGATGGGACAGGGGTACCAAGAGACCCAGTACTTC.

The V gene is TRBV4-1, the J gene TRBJ2-3; 10 bases fit TRBD2. J gave up 1 base and V 3 bases, and 13 bases lay outside the gene matches. The CDR3 covers 19 residues. Germline assignment: CDR1 MGHRA and CDR2 YSYEKL. CDR3 region: CASSQTGLALIPGTDTQYF. The CDR3 coding sequence is TGCGCCAGCAGCCAGACGGGACTAGCGTTAATCCCCGGCACAGATACGCAGTATTTT.

The V call is TRBV28, the J call TRBJ1-2, with D perhaps matching TRBD1 (5 bases). The CDR3 is 15 amino acids. V lost 3 bases and J lost 0, with 11 bases in between. Germline loops: CDR1 MDHEN, CDR2 SYDVKM. For the CDR3, the DNA is TGTGCCAGCAGTTTCGGGGGAGCTCCTAACTATGGCTACACCTTC. Its protein product is CASSFGGAPNYGYTF.

The table lists this clone with a count of one. The chain couples TRBV28 to TRBJ2-7, with 10 bases lining up with TRBD2. Germline trimming cut 3 bases from V and 3 bases from J; bases unmatched to any gene: 11. The germline CDR1 and CDR2 sequences are MDHEN and SYDVKM. The CDR3 spans 17 residues. DNA of the CDR3: TGTGCCAGCAGTTTCTCTAGCGGGGGAGGTTTCATCTACGAGCAGTACTTC. Translating gives CASSFSSGGGFIYEQYF.

V gene TRBV4-3 combines with J gene TRBJ1-3, with D hard to call. With 1 base removed from V and 4 bases from J, the gap between germline ends came to 8 bases. Germline V gene lookup returns CDR1 LGHNA and CDR2 YSLEER. This CDR3 has 14 residues. The CDR3 protein is CASSQVQRGNTIYF. The CDR3 nucleotides read TGCGCCAGCAGCCAAGTCCAGAGGGGAAACACCATATATTTT.

The rearrangement joins TRBV6-1 to TRBJ2-3; D gene ambiguous. The V end was cut by 2 bases, the J end by 3 bases, with 9 bases between. CDR3 length: 14 residues. Germline CDR1 reads MNHNS; CDR2 reads SASEGT. CDR3 sequence (DNA): TGTGCCAGCAGTGAAATGGCCTCAACAGATACGCAGTATTTT. Residues: CASSEMASTDTQYF.

This clone was counted a few times. The rearrangement joins TRBV7-9 to TRBJ2-6, with no clear D. Per the germline V gene, CDR1 is SEHNR and CDR2 is FQNEAQ (reference sequence). CDR3 length: 14 amino acids. V lost 6 bases, J lost 0 bases, and 6 bases lay in between. Here the CDR3 reads CASRHSSGANVLTF. For the CDR3, the DNA is TGTGCCAGCAGACACAGCTCTGGGGCCAACGTCCTGACTTTC.

The rearrangement joins TRBV29-1 to TRBJ1-2, with TRBD1 matching over 9 bases. The length of the CDR3 is 13 residues. V gave up 6 bases and J gave up 5 bases; unmatched junction bases: 7. Looked up from germline, CDR1 is SQVTM and CDR2 is ANQGSEA. In DNA form, the CDR3 reads TGCAGCGTCTCCACAGGGGGCGCATATGGCTACACCTTC. Translation: CSVSTGGAYGYTF.